The present entry profiles one TCR beta chain with its context. The sample comes from a study of blood T cell repertoires in COVID-19. At the level of the study: The United States, Italy and Spain provided the acute and convalescent COVID-19 samples.

Under the authors' procedure: Estimated nucleated cell counts came from reference gene primer amplification. Produced via immunoSEQ multiplex PCR; TCRdb's table is partial and in-frame only. V and J calls and clone size are those listed in that table; D and trimming were worked out from the DNA. This sample has about 350,000 clones, with more than 70% found just once. The TCR sequence derives from a woman aged 55 to 70 with COVID-19, enrolled during active disease. The sequenced material came from peripheral blood.

The CDR3 sequence: CASSFSGANTEAFF. In DNA, the CDR3 is TGCGCCAGCAGCTTCTCAGGGGCTAACACTGAAGCTTTCTTT. The chain recombines TRBV5-1 with TRBJ1-1, with D perhaps matching TRBD1 (6 bases). Germline V lookup: CDR1 SGHRS, CDR2 YFSETQ. There are 14 residues in the CDR3. Trimming left V 2 bases short and J 2 bases short, with 10 bases between.